These 6 T cell receptor beta chains originate from one sample sequenced in a study of shared clonotypes between healthy human individuals. Here immunoSEQ multiplex PCR was the method, and the copy in TCRdb shows in-frame clones only, minus some. The sample records about 1.9 million clones, roughly 93% being singletons. Cells designated naive CD8 were CD45RO-negative and were positively selected for CCR7, with terminally differentiated effector memory CD45RA+ cells excluded. The sequenced sample consisted of naive CD8+ T cells from PBMCs. The receptor set was obtained from a man younger than 35 in good health. Some clones in this sample may be carry-over from other donors' samples.

As regards this clone: The identical CDR3 is also encoded by other nucleotide sequences in the sample. The chain joins TRBV6-1 to TRBJ2-7; either TRBD1 or TRBD2 may fit D (5 bases each). Trimming removed 5 bases from V and 2 bases from J, with 10 bases in between. CDR1 and CDR2 (germline): MNHNS, SASEGT. The CDR3 is 13 residues long. DNA of the CDR3: TGTGCCAGCAGTCCCCGGGGCCCCTACGAGCAGTACTTC. As protein: CASSPRGPYEQYF.

The genes are TRBV6-1 and TRBJ1-1; 9 bases are a match to TRBD1. With V trimmed by 4 bases and J by 3 bases, 6 bases remained unmatched. The CDR3 length is 15 residues. CDR1 is MNHNS, CDR2 SASEGT, per germline. This chain's CDR3 is CASSGYRGLYTEAFF. The DNA of the CDR3 is TGTGCCAGCAGTGGCTACAGGGGGCTCTACACTGAAGCTTTCTTT.

The rearrangement joins TRBV7-8 to TRBJ2-1; 7 bases match TRBD2. Germline V gives CDR1 SGHVS, CDR2 FQNEAQ. The CDR3 runs 14 residues. V lost 8 bases to trimming and J lost 8 bases; unmatched junction nucleotides: 12. CDR3 region: CASGMGGRFHEQFF. CDR3 DNA sequence: TGTGCCAGCGGTATGGGCGGGAGATTTCATGAGCAGTTCTTC.

This chain connects TRBV27 to TRBJ2-1; D uncertain. Germline CDR1 reads MNHEY; CDR2 reads SMNVEV (reference sequence). The CDR3 runs 13 residues. Trimming shortened V by 8 bases and J by 6 bases, and 14 bases separated the two germline ends. CDR3 amino acids: CASSKPLGNEQFF. Written as DNA, the CDR3 is TGTGCCAGCTCTAAGCCTCTGGGCAATGAGCAGTTCTTC.

V usage is TRBV5-8 and J usage is TRBJ2-7; 10 positions agree with TRBD2. The CDR3 consists of 13 residues. The V gene's germline CDR1 is SGHTS and CDR2 YDEGEE. The V segment lost 7 bases and the J segment 3 bases; nucleotides outside the gene matches: 4. DNA of the CDR3: TGTGCCAGCGGAGCGGGAGGGGACTACGAGCAGTACTTC. It yields the protein CASGAGGDYEQYF.

The gene calls are TRBV9 and TRBJ2-3; the D is unclear. Trimming removed 2 bases from V and 2 bases from J, with 12 bases in between. The CDR3 spans 15 residues. CDR1 and CDR2 from the germline V gene are SGDLS and YYNGEE. As DNA, the CDR3 is TGTGCCAGCAGCGTCAAAGGATCAAACACAGATACGCAGTATTTT. Its translation is CASSVKGSNTDTQYF.